One sample yielded the 22 T cell receptor beta chains listed below, sequenced in a study of long-term antiretroviral therapy in people with HIV. The libraries were made with immunoSEQ v3.0 at survey level. Sequenced by immunoSEQ multiplex PCR; TCRdb stores in-frame clones only, minus some. The sample includes about 28,000 clones, nearly 95% of them seen just once. This specimen was unsorted PBMCs, taken more than 6 years after starting antiretroviral therapy. These receptors were taken from a man aged 25 to 40 with HIV.

The V gene is TRBV4-1, the J gene TRBJ2-7; D unclear. V lost 1 base and J lost 7, with 8 bases in between. This CDR3 region has 12 residues. Germline loops: CDR1 MGHRA, CDR2 YSYEKL. DNA for the CDR3: TGCGCCAGCAGCCAAGTGCCGGAAGAGCAGTACTTC. It translates to CASSQVPEEQYF.

V is TRBV6-6 and J is TRBJ1-1, with a weak D call TRBD1 (5 bases). CDR3 size: 15 residues. Germline V gene lookup returns CDR1 MNHNY and CDR2 SVGAGI (reference sequence). Trimming took 2 bases from V and 1 from J, leaving 11 bases between them. The CDR3: CASSYSRGRNTEAFF. Here the CDR3 DNA reads TGTGCCAGCAGTTACAGTCGGGGCCGGAACACTGAAGCTTTCTTT.

The chain employs TRBV19 and TRBJ2-5; D possibly corresponds to TRBD2 (6 bases). V dropped 6 bases and J dropped 7 bases, with 9 bases sitting between them. This CDR3 has 11 amino acids. CDR1 is LNHDA and CDR2 is SQIVND in the germline V gene (reference sequence). The DNA for the CDR3 is TGTGCCAGTAGGGAGGGCGTGACCCAGTACTTC. Encoded protein: CASREGVTQYF.

The chain recombines TRBV6-5 with TRBJ2-7; 7 bases are shared with TRBD2. V was clipped by 4 bases and J by 3 bases; unmatched bases: 3. The CDR3 runs 13 residues. Per germline, CDR1 MNHEY and CDR2 SVGAGI. The CDR3 is CASSLGLHYEQYF. CDR3 in DNA: TGTGCCAGCAGTTTGGGACTACACTACGAGCAGTACTTC.

V and J are TRBV30 and TRBJ2-7; no reliable D call. In germline, CDR1 is GTSNPN, CDR2 SVGIG (reference sequence). The germline V and J ends were trimmed by 2 bases and 3 bases, with 11 bases remaining between them. CDR3 length equals 13 residues. The CDR3 protein is CAWSLGRHYEQYF. CDR3 coding DNA: TGTGCCTGGAGTCTGGGCAGACACTACGAGCAGTACTTC. The whole variable domain, filled in from reference TRBV30 and TRBJ2-7, reads SQTIHQWPATLVQPVGSPLSLECTVEGTSNPNLYWYRQAAGRGLQLLFYSVGIGQISSEVPQNLSASRPQDRQFILSSKKLLLSDSGFYLCAWSLGRHYEQYFGPGTRLTVT.

The DNA of the CDR3 is TGTGCCATCGGACAGGGGGCCTTAAGGGGCCAAGAGACCCAGTACTTC. This codes for CAIGQGALRGQETQYF. This chain connects TRBV25-1 to TRBJ2-5; the match to TRBD1 covers 11 bases. The V gene's germline CDR1 is MGHDK and CDR2 SYGVNS. There are 16 residues in the CDR3. The trim removed 10 bases at V and 1 base at J, leaving 11 bases unmatched.

V gene TRBV30 combines with J gene TRBJ1-5, with TRBD1 matching over 8 bases. The CDR3 has 13 amino acids. Per the germline V gene, CDR1 is GTSNPN and CDR2 is SVGIG (reference sequence). With V trimmed by 3 bases and J by 3 bases, 1 base remained unmatched. CDR3 loop: CAWRGQDNQPQHF. CDR3 DNA: TGTGCCTGGAGGGGACAGGACAATCAGCCCCAGCATTTT. Full variable domain (missing parts from reference TRBV30 and TRBJ1-5): SQTIHQWPATLVQPVGSPLSLECTVEGTSNPNLYWYRQAAGRGLQLLFYSVGIGQISSEVPQNLSASRPQDRQFILSSKKLLLSDSGFYLCAWRGQDNQPQHFGDGTRLSIL.

The chain couples TRBV25-1 to TRBJ1-2; D remains ambiguous. Trimming stripped 3 bases from V and 1 base from J, with 6 bases between. CDR3 length equals 13 residues. In germline, CDR1 is MGHDK, CDR2 SYGVNS. CDR3 nucleotide sequence: TGTGCCAGCAGTGACCCCTTTAACTATGGCTACACCTTC. Translation: CASSDPFNYGYTF.

J is TRBJ1-4 and V is TRBV5-8, with a possible D match to TRBD1 (5 bases). The V gene's germline CDR1 is SGHTS and CDR2 YDEGEE. CDR3 length equals 15 residues. Trimming cost V 4 bases and J 4 bases, with 14 bases left between them. The CDR3 sequence is CASSRTGANNEKLFF. The CDR3 nucleotides are TGTGCCAGCAGCCGCACCGGGGCAAATAATGAAAAACTGTTTTTT.

The chain combines TRBV11-2 with TRBJ2-7; 11 nucleotides align to TRBD2. The CDR3 length is 14 residues. Germline values: CDR1 SGHAT, CDR2 FQNNGV. The V segment lost 5 bases and the J segment 6 bases; nucleotides outside the gene matches: 6. CDR3 DNA sequence: TGTGCCAGCAGCATCAGACTAGCGGGGCTCGAGCAGTACTTC. As protein: CASSIRLAGLEQYF.

The J gene is TRBJ2-2, the V gene TRBV4-1; 13 nucleotides match TRBD2. Looked up from germline, CDR1 is MGHRA and CDR2 is YSYEKL. The CDR3 totals 16 residues. The ends lost 0 bases at V and 6 bases at J; junction bases unmatched: 1. CDR3 sequence: CASSQEGLAGSGELFF. CDR3 bases: TGCGCCAGCAGCCAAGAGGGACTAGCGGGGTCCGGGGAGCTGTTTTTT.

The chain recombines TRBV5-5 with TRBJ1-2, with D possibly matching TRBD1 (5 bases). Germline V lookup: CDR1 SGHKS, CDR2 YYEKEE (reference sequence). Between the trimmed V and J ends, which lost 4 bases and 7 bases, there was a span of 11 bases. The CDR3 has 12 residues. CDR3 DNA sequence: TGTGCCAGCAGCCACCTCGGGGGTGGCTACACCTTC. Protein: CASSHLGGGYTF.

The chain is built from TRBV4-1 and TRBJ2-4, with D tentatively TRBD2 (5 bases). Trimming cost V 5 bases and J 8 bases, with 16 bases left between them. Germline values: CDR1 MGHRA, CDR2 YSYEKL. The CDR3 length is 14 residues. The CDR3 bases are TGCGCCAGCAGCATACCGGGAAAGTGGGACATTCAGTACTTC. Translation: CASSIPGKWDIQYF.

This chain links TRBV19 with TRBJ2-7, with TRBD2 matching 7 bases. This CDR3 region has 16 residues. Germline assignment: CDR1 LNHDA and CDR2 SQIVND (reference sequence). J lost 2 bases, V lost 5 bases, and 12 bases had no gene match. CDR3 in DNA: TGTGCCAGTAGTCATCCCCCCGGACTAGGCGCCTACGAGCAGTACTTC. This codes for CASSHPPGLGAYEQYF.

This clone came up once. The chain links TRBV30 to TRBJ2-3, with a tentative D call TRBD1 (6 bases). The CDR3 consists of 14 residues. Trimming stripped 2 bases from V and 6 bases from J, with 15 bases between. CDR1 GTSNPN and CDR2 SVGIG come from the germline V gene (reference sequence). CDR3 amino acids: CAWSLGPTGDTQYF. Written as DNA, the CDR3 is TGTGCCTGGAGTTTGGGCCCCACAGGGGATACGCAGTATTTT.

This clone was seen more than once but under ten times. This chain links TRBV7-9 with TRBJ2-7; 7 bases line up with TRBD1. The CDR3 sequence is 14 residues long. The trim removed 3 bases at V and 1 base at J, leaving 3 bases unmatched. Per germline, CDR1 SEHNR and CDR2 FQNEAQ (reference sequence). The CDR3 coding sequence is TGTGCCAGCAGCTTTCAGGGGGAGTCCTACGAGCAGTACTTC. It codes for CASSFQGESYEQYF. Full variable domain (missing parts from reference TRBV7-9 and TRBJ2-7): DTGVSQNPRHKITKRGQNVTFRCDPISEHNRLYWYRQTLGQGPEFLTYFQNEAQLEKSRLLSDRFSAERPKGSFSTLEIQRTEQGDSAMYLCASSFQGESYEQYFGPGTRLTVT.

This clone appeared a single time. The chain joins TRBV10-3 to TRBJ1-4, with D maybe TRBD1 (6 bases). The CDR3 contains 16 residues. V shed 2 bases and J shed 6 bases, with 16 bases lying between them. Germline V gene lookup returns CDR1 ENHRY and CDR2 SYGVKD. CDR3 loop: CAISEPQGPHYEKLFF. CDR3 nucleotide sequence: TGTGCCATCAGTGAGCCACAGGGCCCTCATTATGAAAAACTGTTTTTT.

CDR3 DNA sequence: TGTGCCTGGAGTGTAGGGGGTAGGTACACTGAAGCTTTCTTT. This encodes CAWSVGGRYTEAFF. The chain uses TRBV30 and TRBJ1-1; TRBD1 might be the D (6 bases). The CDR3 has 14 residues. Germline V gives CDR1 GTSNPN, CDR2 SVGIG (reference sequence). Trimming took off 0 bases at V and 3 bases at J, with 11 bases between the two ends.

This clone was seen only a few times. This rearrangement joins TRBV6-1 to TRBJ2-3; D is undetermined. Germline lookup yields CDR1 MNHNS and CDR2 SASEGT. CDR3 length: 14 amino acids. Trimming took 3 bases from V and 6 from J, leaving 13 bases between them. The CDR3 region has the DNA TGTGCCAGCAGTGATCCTCACCTCTCGGATACGCAGTATTTT. As protein: CASSDPHLSDTQYF.

The V and J genes are TRBV25-1 and TRBJ2-7; TRBD1 matches at 9 bases. Germline lookup yields CDR1 MGHDK and CDR2 SYGVNS. V lost 2 bases, J lost 1 base, and 9 bases stayed unmatched. CDR3 length equals 17 residues. The CDR3 sequence is CASSEETGGMGSYEQYF. The CDR3 DNA is TGTGCCAGCAGTGAAGAAACAGGGGGCATGGGGTCCTACGAGCAGTACTTC.

The rearrangement uses TRBV7-6 and TRBJ1-5; D unresolved. Between the trimmed V and J ends, which lost 1 base and 5 bases, there was a span of 6 bases. The CDR3 is made up of 13 amino acids. Germline V CDR1 and CDR2: SGHVS, FNYEAQ. CDR3 bases: TGTGCCAGCAGCTTAGAAGTTCATCAGCCCCAGCATTTT. Translated: CASSLEVHQPQHF.

V gene TRBV6-6 combines with J gene TRBJ1-2; D is ambiguous. The CDR3 is 15 amino acids. Trimming removed 11 bases from V and 4 bases from J, with 23 bases in between. Germline CDR1 and CDR2: MNHNY and SVGAGI (reference sequence). The CDR3 loop is CAGASDPSRSYGYTF. For the CDR3, the DNA is TGTGCCGGCGCCTCGGACCCTTCTAGGTCCTATGGCTACACCTTC.